The text below deals with one T cell receptor (beta chain). This sample is part of a study of blood T cell repertoires in COVID-19. Study details: Sites in the United States, Italy and Spain provided acute and convalescent COVID-19 samples. From T cells, B-cell-depleted T cells, or PBMCs came the material, which was cDNA or gDNA.

Trimming removed 5 bases from V and 7 bases from J, with 12 bases in between. The CDR3 runs to 13 residues. The V gene's germline CDR1 is SGHTA and CDR2 FQGNSA. Methods used by the authors: Using reference gene primer amplification, nucleated cell counts were estimated. Generated by immunoSEQ multiplex PCR, the TCRdb table keeps only in-frame clones and is missing some. V and J calls and clone size are copied from that table; D and trimming were computed from the DNA. The data hold about 23,000 clones, with just over 85% observed a single time. This chain uses TRBV7-2 with TRBJ2-1; possibly TRBD2 for D (6 bases). Material for sequencing was peripheral blood. The source is a woman over 75 with acute or convalescent COVID-19. CDR3 loop: CASSPRGRNEQFF. Written as DNA, the CDR3 is TGTGCCAGCAGCCCCCGGGGGAGAAATGAGCAGTTCTTC.